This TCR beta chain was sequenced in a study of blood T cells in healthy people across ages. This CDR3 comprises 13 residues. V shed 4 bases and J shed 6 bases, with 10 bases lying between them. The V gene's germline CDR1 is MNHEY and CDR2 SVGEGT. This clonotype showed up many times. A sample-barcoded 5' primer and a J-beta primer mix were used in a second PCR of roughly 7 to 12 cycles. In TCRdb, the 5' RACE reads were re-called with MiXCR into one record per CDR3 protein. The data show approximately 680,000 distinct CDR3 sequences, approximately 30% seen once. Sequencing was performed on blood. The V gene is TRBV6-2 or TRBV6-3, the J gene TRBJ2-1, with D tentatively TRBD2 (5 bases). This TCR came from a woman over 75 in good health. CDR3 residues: CASSFDGINEQFF. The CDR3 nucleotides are TGTGCCAGCAGTTTCGACGGGATCAATGAGCAGTTCTTC.